In this sample, the clone carrying this T cell receptor beta chain turned up many times. Its specificity is not known. Amplification of TCR beta CDR3 regions used RNA as the template. TCR CDR3 underwent first-round RT-PCR with the HTBI primer set. One entry per CDR3 protein, called by TCRdb with MiXCR from the multiplex PCR reads. Among hundreds of thousands of distinct CDR3 sequences listed, about 14% were seen once. This specimen comes from a study of T cells in Graves' hyperthyroidism and ophthalmopathy. Study-level results: Median prediction lead before ophthalmopathy onset was 5 to 7.5 months with the model.

The V gene's germline CDR1 is MDHEN and CDR2 SYDVKM. V was cut by 1 base and J by 1 base, with 13 bases left in between. The CDR3 has 16 amino acids. This chain joins TRBV28 and TRBJ1-2; D not resolved. The sequencing input was blood. This TCR was sampled from a woman aged 45 to 65 with Graves' ophthalmopathy. The CDR3, as DNA: TGTGCCAGCAGTTTATCTCGTGTCATACTTAACTATGGCTACACCTTC. The encoded protein is CASSLSRVILNYGYTF.